Listed below are T cell receptor beta chains from one sample, sequenced in a study of metastatic and nonmetastatic thyroid tumors. TCRdb ran MiXCR on the PCR reads. This sample carries around 23,000 clones, 13% to 15% of them seen once, and the ten largest clones take roughly 15%. What was sequenced was tumor tissue. Receptor source: a female donor with papillary thyroid cancer or a benign thyroid nodule (not recorded which). Some clones in this sample may be carry-over from other donors' samples. Each CDR3 is given with its conserved first and last residue. Fields, in order: clone size, J gene, D gene, V gene, CDR3 protein, CDR3 DNA. The D gene is left open where the match is weak. The listing skips clone size in some rows; elsewhere it reads once, few, many or a size class.

>.|TRBJ2-2|TRBD2|TRBV11-2
CASSLLAGGQGTGELFF
TGTGCCAGCAGCTTACTAGCGGGAGGCCAAGGGACCGGGGAGCTGTTTTTT
>medium-sized|TRBJ1-6|.|TRBV7-2
CASSLGQVAYNSPLHF
TGTGCCAGCAGCTTAGGACAGGTTGCCTATAATTCACCCCTCCACTTT
>many|TRBJ2-5|.|TRBV20-1
CSAGGGVQGETQYF
TGCAGTGCTGGCGGTGGGGTCCAAGGGGAGACCCAGTACTTC
>.|TRBJ2-1|TRBD1|TRBV5-1
CASSLEDWQGVSNEQFF
TGCGCCAGCAGCTTGGAAGATTGGCAGGGGGTTTCCAATGAGCAGTTCTTC
>many|TRBJ1-6|.|TRBV12-3/TRBV12-4
CASSLNKNSPLHF
TGTGCCAGCAGTTTGAACAAGAATTCACCCCTCCACTTT
>many|TRBJ2-3|TRBD2|TRBV20-1
CSASSGSGTDTQYF
TGCAGTGCTTCCAGCGGGAGTGGCACAGATACGCAGTATTTT
>.|TRBJ2-7|TRBD1|TRBV20-1
CSARGGQAGQYF
TGCAGTGCTAGAGGCGGACAGGCGGGGCAGTACTTC
>medium-sized|TRBJ2-2|.|TRBV20-1
CSARDGGSFSTGELFF
TGCAGTGCTAGAGATGGGGGCTCTTTTTCAACCGGGGAGCTGTTTTTT
>.|TRBJ1-1|.|TRBV18
CASSPAGGHRAAEAFF
TGTGCCAGCTCACCGGCCGGCGGTCATCGTGCCGCTGAAGCTTTCTTT
>few|TRBJ2-7|.|TRBV10-3
CSTSESKQGDPYEQYF
TGTTCCACCAGTGAGTCGAAGCAGGGAGACCCCTACGAGCAGTACTTC
>medium-sized|TRBJ2-2|.|TRBV2
CANQGFTGELFF
TGTGCCAATCAGGGTTTCACCGGGGAGCTGTTTTTT
>many|TRBJ1-2|.|TRBV7-2
CASSLRSYGYTF
TGTGCCAGCAGCTTGAGAAGCTATGGCTACACCTTC
>many|TRBJ2-2|.|TRBV5-4
CASSLAGPHRIGELFF
TGTGCCAGCAGCTTGGCGGGACCGCATCGGATTGGGGAGCTGTTTTTT
>.|TRBJ2-7|TRBD2|TRBV20-1
CSALSSGRAYEQYF
TGCAGTGCGCTATCTAGCGGGAGGGCCTACGAGCAGTACTTC
>few|TRBJ2-3|TRBD2|TRBV6-1
CSSKTGPSGTTSTDTHYF
TGTTCCAGCAAGACGGGTCCCTCCGGGACTACGTCCACAGATACGCATTATTTT
>medium-sized|TRBJ2-2|.|TRBV7-8
CASSLWLGRELFF
TGTGCCAGCAGCTTATGGTTAGGGAGGGAGCTGTTTTTT
>.|TRBJ1-5|.|TRBV6-4
CASLGGAYSGNQPQHF
TGTGCCAGCCTCGGGGGGGCCTATAGTGGTAATCAGCCCCAGCATTTT
>many|TRBJ2-7|TRBD1|TRBV5-5
CASSLEGRGLEQYF
TGTGCCAGCAGCTTGGAGGGCAGGGGGCTCGAGCAGTACTTC
>.|TRBJ1-2|.|TRBV9
CASSVGGLLRSLNGYTF
TGTGCCAGCAGCGTAGGGGGCCTGCTTCGTTCACTTAATGGCTACACCTTC
>many|TRBJ2-7|.|TRBV19
CASSPSGLPTYEQYF
TGTGCCAGTAGCCCTTCAGGGCTTCCGACCTACGAGCAGTACTTC
>.|TRBJ1-2|TRBD1|TRBV20-1
CSARKGTGRGYTF
TGCAGTGCTAGAAAAGGGACAGGGAGGGGCTACACCTTC